One sample yielded the 17 T cell receptor beta chains listed below, sequenced in a study of T cell changes during pregnancy in multiple sclerosis. TCRdb keeps only in-frame clones here, not all; method: immunoSEQ multiplex PCR. Of approximately 41,000 clones in the sample, roughly 92% were seen once. Material: CD4+ T cells from peripheral blood mononuclear cells, obtained in the first trimester of pregnancy. Receptors were obtained from a female donor with multiple sclerosis, enrolled in a pregnancy study.

This clone was picked up one time. CDR3 protein: CASSYEGGLSQYF. CDR3 nucleotides: TGTGCCAGCAGTTATGAGGGCGGATTGTCCCAGTACTTC. The J gene is TRBJ2-5, the V gene TRBV6-6, with D possibly matching TRBD2 (5 bases). The germline gives CDR1 MNHNY, CDR2 SVGAGI (reference sequence). The CDR3 runs to 13 residues. The ends were cut back, 3 bases at V and 9 bases at J, with 14 bases in the middle.

V gene TRBV28 combines with J gene TRBJ2-7, with 10 bases fitting TRBD2. V lost 6 bases, J lost 2 bases, and 10 bases stayed unmatched. In germline, CDR1 is MDHEN, CDR2 SYDVKM. CDR3 length: 16 amino acids. The CDR3 protein is CASSFPAGGSTYEQYF. The CDR3 region has the DNA TGTGCCAGCAGCTTCCCAGCGGGAGGGAGCACCTACGAGCAGTACTTC.

The rearrangement joins TRBV10-3 to TRBJ1-5; D uncertain. V gave up 4 bases and J gave up 0 bases, with 10 bases separating them. Germline lookup yields CDR1 ENHRY and CDR2 SYGVKD. The CDR3 is 15 amino acids. The CDR3: CAISGGEDSNQPQHF. The CDR3 DNA reads as TGTGCCATCAGTGGCGGGGAGGATAGCAATCAGCCCCAGCATTTT.

The chain joins TRBV14 to TRBJ2-1; the match to TRBD2 covers 11 bases. Germline trimming cut 3 bases from V and 0 bases from J; bases unmatched to any gene: 4. The CDR3 is 17 amino acids. Germline CDR1 is SGHDN and CDR2 is FVKESK. The CDR3 protein is CASSHGSGRASYNEQFF. CDR3 DNA: TGTGCCAGCAGCCACGGTAGCGGGAGGGCCTCCTACAATGAGCAGTTCTTC.

The V call is TRBV29-1, the J call TRBJ2-1; TRBD2 matches 10 bases. The CDR3 spans 14 residues. CDR1 and CDR2 from the germline V gene are SQVTM and ANQGSEA. Germline trimming cut 7 bases from V and 7 bases from J; bases unmatched to any gene: 10. In DNA form, the CDR3 reads TGCAGCGCAGACACTAGCGGGGTCTTTAATGAGCAGTTCTTC. Its protein product is CSADTSGVFNEQFF.

V and J are TRBV28 and TRBJ1-1; TRBD1 might be the D (6 bases). The germline V gene has CDR1 MDHEN and CDR2 SYDVKM. The CDR3 has 14 amino acids. Trimming took 8 bases from V and 0 from J, leaving 13 bases between them. CDR3: CASGPGALNTEAFF. The CDR3 DNA reads as TGTGCCAGCGGTCCAGGGGCTTTGAACACTGAAGCTTTCTTT.

The V and J genes are TRBV19 and TRBJ2-5; D perhaps matches TRBD2 (5 bases). Per the germline V gene, CDR1 is LNHDA and CDR2 is SQIVND (reference sequence). The CDR3 contains 14 residues. V dropped 4 bases and J dropped 2 bases, with 11 bases sitting between them. CDR3 loop: CASSRAPGQETQYF. The CDR3 DNA follows: TGTGCCAGTAGTAGAGCTCCGGGACAAGAGACCCAGTACTTC.

The V call is TRBV19, the J call TRBJ2-2; D uncertain. The germline V and J ends were trimmed by 7 bases and 1 base, with 10 bases remaining between them. Germline V lookup: CDR1 LNHDA, CDR2 SQIVND (reference sequence). This CDR3 contains 14 residues. The CDR3 here is CASTRHRNTGELFF. CDR3 bases: TGTGCCAGTACTAGGCATAGGAACACCGGGGAGCTGTTTTTT.

This sequence joins TRBV6-6 and TRBJ2-1; TRBD2 matches 7 bases. This CDR3 comprises 15 residues. The trim removed 6 bases at V and 9 bases at J, leaving 14 bases unmatched. Germline V gives CDR1 MNHNY, CDR2 SVGAGI (reference sequence). The DNA for the CDR3 is TGTGCCAGCAGCCACCCTGGGGGGAGGGGAAGTGAGCAGTTCTTC. This translates into CASSHPGGRGSEQFF.

V gene TRBV11-3 combines with J gene TRBJ1-2; 9 nucleotides line up with TRBD1. The germline gives CDR1 SGHNT, CDR2 YENEEA. The CDR3 extends over 20 amino acids. With 0 bases clipped from V and 4 bases from J, the junction kept 18 bases outside the gene matches. This CDR3 is CASSLDLEPRGQGSGYGYTF. The CDR3 nucleotides read TGTGCCAGCAGCTTAGATCTCGAACCCAGAGGACAGGGGTCAGGCTATGGCTACACCTTC.

The genes are TRBV19 and TRBJ2-2; 9 positions agree with TRBD2. CDR1 and CDR2 (germline): LNHDA, SQIVND (reference sequence). J gave up 2 bases and V 0 bases, and 4 bases lay outside the gene matches. This CDR3 region has 17 residues. The CDR3 region is CASSIDLGLANTGELFF. CDR3 sequence (DNA): TGTGCCAGTAGTATAGACTTGGGACTAGCAAACACCGGGGAGCTGTTTTTT.

This chain links TRBV7-2 with TRBJ2-4, with 9 bases fitting TRBD1. The CDR3 spans 16 residues. Germline values: CDR1 SGHTA, CDR2 FQGNSA. With V trimmed by 3 bases and J by 0 bases, 3 bases remained unmatched. Here the CDR3 reads CASSLGQGRAKNIQYF. CDR3 DNA: TGTGCCAGCAGCTTGGGACAGGGCAGAGCCAAAAACATTCAGTACTTC.

The rearrangement joins TRBV27 to TRBJ2-5; 7 bases are shared with TRBD1. Judging by the DNA end, TRBJ2-7 fits better; the J call may be wrong. Germline values: CDR1 MNHEY, CDR2 SMNVEV (reference sequence). There are 14 residues in the CDR3. In nucleotides, the CDR3 is TGTGCCAGCAGTCTCCGGGGACAGTGGGGCGAGCAGTACTTC. Translation gives CASSLRGQWGEQYF.

The CDR3 DNA follows: TGCAGCGTTGGGTTTCGCGGGACTAGCGGGTACAATGAGCAGTTCTTC. Translated: CSVGFRGTSGYNEQFF. V usage is TRBV29-1 and J usage is TRBJ2-1; 12 positions agree with TRBD2. From germline, CDR1 is SQVTM and CDR2 ANQGSEA. The CDR3 has 16 residues. Trimming removed 4 bases from V and 4 bases from J; junction bases left unmatched: 8.

The chain links TRBV5-1 to TRBJ2-3, with 7 bases identical to TRBD2. Germline assignment: CDR1 SGHRS and CDR2 YFSETQ. V was clipped by 1 base and J by 3 bases; unmatched bases: 2. CDR3 length: 14 amino acids. CDR3 loop: CASSLSSGTDTQYF. CDR3 nucleotide sequence: TGCGCCAGCAGCTTGAGTAGCGGGACAGATACGCAGTATTTT.

The chain carries TRBV9 and TRBJ2-1, with 8 bases lining up with TRBD2. Losses at the gene ends were 0 bases for V and 10 bases for J; bases not matched to a gene: 3. There are 13 residues in the CDR3. CDR1 and CDR2 (germline): SGDLS, YYNGEE. The CDR3 loop reads CASSVVPSGEQFF. The CDR3 nucleotides are TGTGCCAGCAGCGTAGTTCCTAGCGGGGAGCAGTTCTTC.

V gene TRBV5-1 combines with J gene TRBJ2-3; tentatively, D is TRBD2 (6 bases). Germline V gives CDR1 SGHRS, CDR2 YFSETQ. The CDR3 extends over 15 amino acids. The germline V and J ends were trimmed by 7 bases and 0 bases, with 15 bases remaining between them. The CDR3 loop is CASSPGAPSTDTQYF. In DNA form, the CDR3 reads TGCGCCAGCTCACCGGGAGCCCCAAGCACAGATACGCAGTATTTT.